Listed below are T cell receptor beta chains from one sample, sequenced in a study of cytomegalovirus exposure and HLA in healthy donors. Sequencing used immunoSEQ multiplex PCR; TCRdb keeps in-frame clones, though not all of them. The sample carries approximately 160,000 clones, roughly four fifths recorded once. What was sequenced was PBMCs. The receptors come from a woman in her 40s in good health and CMV-seronegative. CDR3s include the opening cysteine and the closing phenylalanine or tryptophan. The D gene is left open where the match is weak. The listing skips clone size in some rows; elsewhere it reads once, few, many or a size class.

v_call	d_call	j_call	clone_size	cdr3_aa	cdr3_nt
TRBV5-1	.	TRBJ2-3	.	CASSLRESSLKYTDTQYF	TGCGCCAGCAGCTTGAGGGAATCTAGCCTGAAATACACAGATACGCAGTATTTT
TRBV6-1	TRBD2	TRBJ2-7	.	CASCEAGVSYEQYF	TGTGCCAGCTGTGAAGCGGGAGTCTCTTACGAGCAGTACTTC
TRBV6-4	.	TRBJ2-1	once	CASSVSPEPYNEQFF	TGTGCCAGCAGTGTGTCACCCGAGCCCTACAATGAGCAGTTCTTC
TRBV7-3	.	TRBJ1-1	.	CASSPGGVEGTEAFF	TGTGCCAGCAGCCCGGGTGGTGTGGAGGGGACTGAAGCTTTCTTT
TRBV27	TRBD2	TRBJ2-1	.	CASSLGGGYNEQFF	TGTGCCAGCAGTTTAGGCGGGGGCTACAATGAGCAGTTCTTC
TRBV7-8	TRBD2	TRBJ2-7	.	CASSQDSVGTSGDPYEQYF	TGTGCCAGCAGCCAAGACAGCGTCGGGACTAGCGGGGACCCCTACGAGCAGTACTTC
TRBV30	TRBD2	TRBJ2-1	.	CAWSVGVAGRGEQFF	TGTGCCTGGAGTGTGGGAGTAGCGGGAAGGGGGGAGCAGTTCTTC
TRBV30	.	TRBJ1-1	.	CAWTGSKVAEAFF	TGTGCCTGGACAGGTAGTAAGGTGGCTGAAGCTTTCTTT
TRBV7-6	.	TRBJ2-1	.	CASSLLAQEQFF	TGTGCCAGCAGCTTACTCGCCCAGGAGCAGTTCTTC
TRBV6-1	.	TRBJ1-1	.	CASNPGVPFVAFF	TGTGCCAGCAATCCGGGGGTCCCCTTTGTGGCTTTCTTT